This is a list of T cell receptor beta chains from one sample in a study of shared clonotypes between healthy human individuals. This table comes from immunoSEQ multiplex PCR, and its TCRdb copy is limited to in-frame clones, with some not included. The sample has 190,000 or so clones, approximately 62% seen once; the top ten hold about 10%. Input material: memory CD4+ T cells sorted from blood. These receptors all stem from a man younger than 45 in good health. The CDR3 runs from the conserved cysteine through the conserved F or W. A D gene is named only where the DNA matches it firmly. Clone size, where shown, is once, few, many, or a class for clones that have expanded.

clone_size	v_call	j_call	d_call	cdr3_length	cdr3_nt	cdr3_aa
-	TRBV6-1	TRBJ2-7	-	13	TGTGCCAGCAGTGAGGAAAGGGTCGGGGCGCAGTACTTC	CASSEERVGAQYF
-	TRBV29-1	TRBJ1-5	-	15	TGCAGCGTTCTACAGGGCCTGGGTAGCAATCAGCCCCAGCATTTT	CSVLQGLGSNQPQHF
-	TRBV27	TRBJ2-1	-	16	TGTGCCAGCCCGGAACGGCGGGCCCGTCGCCACGATGAGCAGTTCTTC	CASPERRARRHDEQFF
-	TRBV2	TRBJ1-4	-	11	TGTGCCAGCAGAGGCAGTGAAAAACTGTTTTTT	CASRGSEKLFF
-	TRBV29-1	TRBJ2-3	TRBD2	17	TGCAGCGTTGAAAGGGGACGGGGTGCGGGAGGTGCAGATACGCAGTATTTT	CSVERGRGAGGADTQYF
-	TRBV28	TRBJ1-4	TRBD1	16	TGTGCCAGCAGCCGGCCCGGACAGGGGGCTAATGAAAAACTGTTTTTT	CASSRPGQGANEKLFF
-	TRBV5-1	TRBJ2-1	-	14	TGCGCCAGCAGCAGCCGGGCCCTTCTGGATGAGCAGTTCTTC	CASSSRALLDEQFF
-	TRBV7-6	TRBJ2-7	TRBD1	17	TGTGCCAGCAGCCCCCACCAAAGGGACAGGGATGGATACGAGCAGTACTTC	CASSPHQRDRDGYEQYF
few	TRBV11-2	TRBJ2-7	-	11	TGTGCCAGCAGCCACCGGGACGAGCAGTACTTC	CASSHRDEQYF
few	TRBV14	TRBJ2-7	-	14	TGTGCCAGCAGCCAACCGGGGCGAGGGGGCGAGCAGTACTTC	CASSQPGRGGEQYF
-	TRBV29-1	TRBJ2-3	-	14	TGCAGCGTGGACGTGGGAGCGGTCACAGATACGCAGTATTTT	CSVDVGAVTDTQYF
-	TRBV11-3	TRBJ2-2	-	15	TGTGCCAGCAGCTTACGGCAAAGCGAATCCGGGGAGCTGTTTTTT	CASSLRQSESGELFF
-	TRBV13	TRBJ2-7	TRBD2	14	TGTGCCAGCAGGATCGGGACTAGCGGCTACGAGCAGTACTTC	CASRIGTSGYEQYF
-	TRBV5-6	TRBJ1-4	-	15	TGTGCCAGCAGCTTGGCTGGGGGTAATCGCGAAAAACTGTTTTTT	CASSLAGGNREKLFF
-	TRBV7-9	TRBJ2-3	-	11	TGTGCCAGCAGCTTAGCAGATACGCAGTATTTT	CASSLADTQYF
few	TRBV27	TRBJ2-3	TRBD2	17	TGTGCCAGCAGTTTACGGCTAGCGGGGATTAGCACAGATACGCAGTATTTT	CASSLRLAGISTDTQYF
-	TRBV18	TRBJ2-1	TRBD2	16	TGTGCCAGCTCGACTAGCGCTAAGAGCTCCTACAATGAGCAGTTCTTC	CASSTSAKSSYNEQFF
-	TRBV5-1	TRBJ2-5	TRBD1	16	TGCGCCAGCAGCGTAGGGGACAGGGTATCAGAAGAGACCCAGTACTTC	CASSVGDRVSEETQYF
-	TRBV11-2	TRBJ2-7	TRBD1	14	TGTGCCAGCAGCTCGGTCCGGGACAGGGGAGAGCAGTACTTC	CASSSVRDRGEQYF
-	TRBV6-1	TRBJ2-4	-	14	TGTGCCAGCAGTGAGGCCAGGGTCAGAAACATTCAGTACTTC	CASSEARVRNIQYF
-	TRBV10-3	TRBJ1-2	-	14	TGTGCCATCAGTGAGAAGGGCGCTGACTATGGCTACACCTTC	CAISEKGADYGYTF
once	TRBV9	TRBJ2-5	-	13	TGTGCCAGCAGCGTAAGGATGCAAGAGACCCAGTACTTC	CASSVRMQETQYF
-	TRBV6-5	TRBJ2-7	TRBD2	16	TGTGCCAGCAGTTCTGGGACTAGCGGGAGTCTCTACGAGCAGTACTTC	CASSSGTSGSLYEQYF